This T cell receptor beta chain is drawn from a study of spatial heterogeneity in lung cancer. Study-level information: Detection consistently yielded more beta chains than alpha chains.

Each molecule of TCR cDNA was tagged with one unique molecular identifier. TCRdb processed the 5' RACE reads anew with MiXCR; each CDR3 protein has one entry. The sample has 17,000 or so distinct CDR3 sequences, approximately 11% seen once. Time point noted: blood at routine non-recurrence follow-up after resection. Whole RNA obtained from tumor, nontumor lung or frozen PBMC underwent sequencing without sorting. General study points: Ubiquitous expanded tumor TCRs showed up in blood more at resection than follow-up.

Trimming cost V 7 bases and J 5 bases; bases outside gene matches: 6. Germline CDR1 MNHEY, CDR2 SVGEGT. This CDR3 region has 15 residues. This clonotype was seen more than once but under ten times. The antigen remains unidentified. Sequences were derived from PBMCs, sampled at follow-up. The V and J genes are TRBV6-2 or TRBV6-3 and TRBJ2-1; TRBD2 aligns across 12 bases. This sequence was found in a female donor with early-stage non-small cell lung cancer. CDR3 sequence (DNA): TGTGCCAGCAAACTAGCGGGGGGCCTCAACAATGAGCAGTTCTTC. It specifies CASKLAGGLNNEQFF.